The sequence of this T cell receptor beta chain was determined in a study of blood T cell repertoires in COVID-19. This table comes from immunoSEQ multiplex PCR, and its TCRdb copy is limited to in-frame clones, with some not included. Of around 250,000 clones in the sample, roughly 90% were seen once. Germline V lookup: CDR1 ENHRY, CDR2 SYGVKD. This CDR3 has 13 amino acids. V lost 6 bases to trimming and J lost 2 bases, with 9 bases between them. The material sequenced was peripheral blood. The chain couples TRBV10-3 to TRBJ2-3, with D perhaps matching TRBD1 (6 bases). The receptor was isolated from a woman in her twenties or thirties with active or convalescent COVID-19. DNA for the CDR3: TGTGCCATCAGGGGGGACACCACAGATACGCAGTATTTT. Protein product: CAIRGDTTDTQYF.